The source of this TCR beta chain is a study of blood T cell repertoires in COVID-19. Study summary: Spain, Italy and the United States supplied samples that represented acute and convalescent COVID-19. The cDNA or gDNA used as material had been derived from T cells, B-cell-depleted T cells, or PBMCs.

The assay was immunoSEQ multiplex PCR, and TCRdb's table has in-frame clones only and misses some. The sample records around 170,000 clones, 75% to 85% being singletons. CDR1 PRHDT and CDR2 FYEKMQ come from the germline V gene (reference sequence). V was pared by 5 bases and J by 5 bases, with 5 bases of the junction left unmatched. This CDR3 spans 13 amino acids. This clonotype originated in a human donor in a cohort sampled during active COVID-19. Sequencing used peripheral blood. V is TRBV13 and J is TRBJ2-5, with 7 bases lining up with TRBD1. In DNA form, the CDR3 reads TGTGCCAGCAGCGAAACAGGGGAGGAGACCCAGTACTTC. Amino acid sequence: CASSETGEETQYF.